The clone carrying this TCR beta chain was recorded many times. The sample comes from a study of breast tumors, draining lymph nodes, adjacent tissues. TCRdb reprocessed the multiplex PCR reads via MiXCR and lists one record per CDR3 protein. This sample has about 170,000 distinct CDR3 sequences, with 25% to 40% found just once. The lymph nodes were axillary draining lymph nodes from breast cancer patients. The length of the CDR3 is 16 residues. V was clipped by 0 bases and J by 6 bases, with 18 bases between them. Germline CDR1 reads LGHDT; CDR2 reads YNNKEL (reference sequence). This TCR derives from a female donor with breast cancer. Some clones in this sample may be carry-over from other donors' samples. Sequencing was performed on axillary lymph node tissue. This sequence joins TRBV3-1 and TRBJ2-7; D is possibly TRBD1 or TRBD2 (5 bases each). CDR3 nucleotides: TGTGCCAGCAGCCAAGATATGGGACCCGAGAGTCGCGAGCAGTACTTC. Translation: CASSQDMGPESREQYF.